A selection of T cell receptor beta chains follows, all from one sample in a study of vaccination and CD4 T cells after COVID-19. Antigens for these TCRs are unknown. TCRdb reprocessed the PCR reads with MiXCR, giving one entry per CDR3 protein. The table lists 4,000 or so distinct CDR3 sequences, about 60% of them singletons. The sequenced sample was CD4+ T cells from blood, cultured in vitro. Receptors were obtained from a human donor in good health. Each CDR3 is given with its conserved first and last residue. A D gene is named only where the DNA matches it firmly. A row's size may be missing; if present it is once, few, many or a size class.

j_call,d_call,v_call,clone_size,cdr3_nt,cdr3_aa
TRBJ1-5,TRBD1,TRBV5-8,few,TGTGCCAGCAGCCTGGTCGCCGGGACAGGGAGCAATCAGCCCCAGCATTTT,CASSLVAGTGSNQPQHF
TRBJ2-7,TRBD2,TRBV12-3/TRBV12-4,-,TGTGCCAGCAGTGCAGCCCGGACTAGATGGTCCTACGAGCAGTACTTC,CASSAARTRWSYEQYF
TRBJ1-5,TRBD1,TRBV20-1,-,TGCGGGGCAGGGACAGGGGTTGATCAGCCCCAGCATTTT,CGAGTGVDQPQHF
TRBJ1-1,-,TRBV6-5,few,TGTGCCAGCAGTTTAGGGGTCGGTGAAGCTTTCTTT,CASSLGVGEAFF
TRBJ1-2,-,TRBV6-1,few,TGTGCCATCAGTGGGGGGGGAGATGGCTACACCTTC,CAISGGGDGYTF
TRBJ1-2,-,TRBV6-5,-,TGTGCCAGCAGTTACGAGGCAACTGGCTATGGCTACACCTTC,CASSYEATGYGYTF
TRBJ1-1,-,TRBV7-9,-,TGTGCCAGCAGCTTAGGGGTAGGGGGCACTGAAGCTTTCTTT,CASSLGVGGTEAFF
TRBJ1-2,-,TRBV18,once,TGTGCCAGCTCACCACAGGGGGACAACTATGGCTACACCTTC,CASSPQGDNYGYTF
TRBJ1-6,TRBD1,TRBV6-2/TRBV6-3,-,TGTGCCAGCACCTACCCCGGGACAGGGTATCGCGATTCACCCCTCCACTTT,CASTYPGTGYRDSPLHF
TRBJ2-4,TRBD2,TRBV20-1,-,TGCAGTGCGTGGACTAGCGGGAGGAATCTAGCCAAAAACATTCAGTACTTC,CSAWTSGRNLAKNIQYF
TRBJ1-5,-,TRBV7-2,-,TGTGCCAGCAGCCCCGGTTTCAGCTCGCAGCAGCCCCAGCATTTT,CASSPGFSSQQPQHF
TRBJ1-2,-,TRBV30,-,TGTGCCTGGAGGAAAGGAGGGGCTGGCTACACCTTC,CAWRKGGAGYTF
TRBJ1-5,-,TRBV19,-,TGTGCCACCAACACGGGGGGACAGCCCCAGCATTTT,CATNTGGQPQHF
TRBJ1-4,TRBD1,TRBV12-3/TRBV12-4,-,TGTGCCAGCAGTCAGACAGGGGGCCATGAAAAACTGTTTTTT,CASSQTGGHEKLFF